Shown below are 10 T cell receptor beta chains from a single sample sequenced in a study of PD-L1 blockade in urothelial cancer. Sequencing was performed with immunoSEQ multiplex PCR; in TCRdb, only in-frame clones are kept and a portion is missing. The sample carries 45,000 to 60,000 clones, over 70% recorded once. The sample was PBMCs, taken around atezolizumab (anti-PD-L1) treatment. These receptors came from a middle-aged man with urothelial cancer.

The chain combines TRBV19 with TRBJ1-4; TRBD1 might be the D (5 bases). The CDR3 covers 15 residues. CDR1 LNHDA and CDR2 SQIVND come from the germline V gene (reference sequence). Trimming took 3 bases from V and 8 from J, leaving 16 bases between them. The CDR3 DNA reads TGTGCCAGTAGTATGACGGCAGGGCCTTTGGAAAAACTGTTTTTT. This gives the protein CASSMTAGPLEKLFF.

The CDR3 reads CASSYSPSGGNYEQYF. The CDR3 DNA follows: TGTGCCAGCAGTTACTCTCCTAGCGGGGGTAACTACGAGCAGTACTTC. The V and J genes are TRBV6-5 and TRBJ2-7; TRBD2 matches 10 bases. This CDR3 is 16 amino acids long. V dropped 0 bases and J dropped 3; count of bases not matched to a gene: 5. Germline V lookup: CDR1 MNHEY, CDR2 SVGAGI.

In this sample, this clone turned up once. For the CDR3, the DNA is TGTGCCAGCAGCGCATACAGGGGGGAGCTGTTTTTT. Translating gives CASSAYRGELFF. This sequence joins TRBV11-2 and TRBJ2-2, with D possibly matching TRBD1 (5 bases). Trimming pared 5 bases from V and 8 bases from J, leaving 9 bases between. Germline V CDR1 and CDR2: SGHAT, FQNNGV. The CDR3 extends over 12 amino acids.

The CDR3 nucleotides are TGTGCCAGCAGCCACTGGCCCCGGGGGGCGGTAGATACGCAGTATTTT. Translating it yields CASSHWPRGAVDTQYF. V and J are TRBV28 and TRBJ2-3, with a weak D call TRBD2 (7 bases). Between the trimmed V and J ends, which lost 6 bases and 5 bases, there was a span of 21 bases. The CDR3 has 16 amino acids. CDR1 is MDHEN, CDR2 SYDVKM, per germline.

This CDR3 reads CASSGGGLRIQYF. CDR3 bases: TGTGCCAGCAGTGGCGGGGGCCTAAGGATTCAGTACTTC. The chain uses TRBV2 and TRBJ2-4; TRBD2 is a possible D gene (7 bases). V dropped 4 bases and J dropped 10 bases, with 14 bases sitting between them. Germline assignment: CDR1 SNHLY and CDR2 FYNNEI. The CDR3 loop spans 13 amino acids. The full variable domain, its missing parts supplied by reference TRBV2 and TRBJ2-4, is EPEVTQTPSHQVTQMGQEVILRCVPISNHLYFYWYRQILGQKVEFLVSFYNNEISEKSEIFDDQFSVERPDGSNFTLKIRSTKLEDSAMYFCASSGGGLRIQYFGAGTRLSVL.

The chain links TRBV27 to TRBJ2-3, with TRBD1 identical over 7 bases. Germline V lookup: CDR1 MNHEY, CDR2 SMNVEV (reference sequence). V was pared by 3 bases and J by 4 bases, with 7 bases of the junction left unmatched. The CDR3 has 15 residues. The CDR3 reads CASSFLTGSADTQYF. The CDR3 DNA sequence: TGTGCCAGCAGTTTTTTGACAGGGTCTGCAGATACGCAGTATTTT.

This chain connects TRBV14 to TRBJ1-2; 9 nucleotides match TRBD1. Germline V gives CDR1 SGHDN, CDR2 FVKESK. The V and J ends lost 5 bases and 0 bases, in that order; junction bases with no gene match: 7. The CDR3 contains 16 residues. Here the CDR3 DNA reads TGTGCCAGCAGCGAAACAGGGGGCGCTGCTAACTATGGCTACACCTTC. Protein sequence: CASSETGGAANYGYTF.

The chain joins TRBV11-3 to TRBJ2-3, with D perhaps matching TRBD2 (5 bases). Deletions cut 5 bases from V and 0 bases from J, with 9 bases between. The CDR3 has 14 residues. CDR1 and CDR2 from the germline V gene are SGHNT and YENEEA. DNA for the CDR3: TGTGCCAGCAGCGCTCGGACTAGCACAGATACGCAGTATTTT. It specifies CASSARTSTDTQYF.

The chain employs TRBV28 and TRBJ1-5; maybe TRBD1 (6 bases). The V end lost 2 bases, the J end lost 4 bases, and 21 bases lay between the germline ends. There are 18 residues in the CDR3. Germline CDR1 and CDR2: MDHEN and SYDVKM. CDR3 bases: TGTGCCAGCAGTTTAAAAAGGGGGTTGTTTCGAGAAAATCAGCCCCAGCATTTT. This translates into CASSLKRGLFRENQPQHF. Looking up the rest from reference TRBV28 and TRBJ1-5 gives the full variable domain: DVKVTQSSRYLVKRTGEKVFLECVQDMDHENMFWYRQDPGLGLRLIYFSYDVKMKEKGDIPEGYSVSREKKERFSLILESASTNQTSMYLCASSLKRGLFRENQPQHFGDGTRLSIL.

The chain uses TRBV4-1 and TRBJ2-7; the match to TRBD2 covers 7 bases. The CDR3 loop spans 14 amino acids. J was trimmed by 5 bases and V by 4 bases; bases with no gene match: 8. The germline V gene encodes CDR1 MGHRA and CDR2 YSYEKL. CDR3 protein: CASSPGLVGDEQYF. In DNA form, the CDR3 reads TGCGCCAGCAGCCCTGGACTAGTCGGAGACGAGCAGTACTTC.